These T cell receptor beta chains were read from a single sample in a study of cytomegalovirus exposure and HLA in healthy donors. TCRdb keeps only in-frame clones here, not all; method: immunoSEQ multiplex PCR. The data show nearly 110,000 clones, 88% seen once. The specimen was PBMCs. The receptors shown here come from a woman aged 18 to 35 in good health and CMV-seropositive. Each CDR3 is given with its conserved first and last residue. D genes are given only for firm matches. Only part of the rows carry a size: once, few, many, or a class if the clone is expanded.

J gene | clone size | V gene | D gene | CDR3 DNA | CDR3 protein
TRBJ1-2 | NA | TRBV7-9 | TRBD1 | TGTGCCAGCAGCCAGCGGGACAGGGAGAAGTTGGGCTACACCTTC | CASSQRDREKLGYTF
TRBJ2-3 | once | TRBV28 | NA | TGTGCCAGCAGTTCCTACACAGATACGCAGTATTTT | CASSSYTDTQYF
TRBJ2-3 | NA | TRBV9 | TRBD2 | TGTGCCAGCAGCGTAGATCCAGGACTAGCGGGGGAACTCACAGATACGCAGTATTTT | CASSVDPGLAGELTDTQYF
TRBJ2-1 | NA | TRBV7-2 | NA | TGTGCCAGCAGTTTCCTTACTAGCAATGAGCAGTTCTTC | CASSFLTSNEQFF
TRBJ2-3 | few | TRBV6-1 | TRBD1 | TGTGCCAGCAGTGAAGGACAGGGATCAGATACGCAGTATTTT | CASSEGQGSDTQYF
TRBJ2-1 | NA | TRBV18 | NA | TGTGCCAGCTCACCGTACAGGGAATACAATGAGCAGTTCTTC | CASSPYREYNEQFF
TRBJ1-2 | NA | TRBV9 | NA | TGTGCCAGCAGCGTTTCAGGACACATCTATGGCTACACCTTC | CASSVSGHIYGYTF
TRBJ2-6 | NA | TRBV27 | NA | TGTGCCAGCAGTTTATGGCAGGCTGGGGCCAACGTCCTGACTTTC | CASSLWQAGANVLTF
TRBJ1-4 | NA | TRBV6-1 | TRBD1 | TGTGCCATCAACCGGGACAGACCCGAAAAACTGTTTTTT | CAINRDRPEKLFF
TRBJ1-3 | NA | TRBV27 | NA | TGTGCCAGCAGGGGGGGACGGAACTCTGGAAACACCATATATTTT | CASRGGRNSGNTIYF
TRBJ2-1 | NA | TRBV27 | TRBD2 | TGTGCCAGCAGTTCCGGACTAGCGGGGGGACCCTTCACCCGGTTCTTC | CASSSGLAGGPFTRFF
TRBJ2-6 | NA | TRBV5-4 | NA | TGTGCCAGCAGCTGGTGGGCCTCTGGGGCCAACGTCCTGACTTTC | CASSWWASGANVLTF
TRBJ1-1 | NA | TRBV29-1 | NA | TGCAGCGCTGCCGGCCAGGGGACGGGGAGAACTGAAGCTTTCTTT | CSAAGQGTGRTEAFF
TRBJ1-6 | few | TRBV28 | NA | TGTGCCAGCAGTCCGTCGTGGGGACTAAATAATTCACCCCTCCACTTT | CASSPSWGLNNSPLHF
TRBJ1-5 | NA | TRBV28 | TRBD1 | TGTGCCAGCAGTCCCCGGGACAGGCCAGGGCCCCAGCATTTT | CASSPRDRPGPQHF
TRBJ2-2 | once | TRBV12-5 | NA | TGTGCTAGTGGTTTCGCAAGTACCGACAGGTTGAACACCGGGGAGCTGTTTTTT | CASGFASTDRLNTGELFF
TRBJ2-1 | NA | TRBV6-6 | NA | TGTGCCAGCAGTTCTCAGGGAGGTCCGGCGGATGAGCAGTTCTTC | CASSSQGGPADEQFF
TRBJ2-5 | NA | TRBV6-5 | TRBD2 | TGTGCCAGCGTAGCGGGGGGGCCGGGGGAGACCCAGTACTTC | CASVAGGPGETQYF
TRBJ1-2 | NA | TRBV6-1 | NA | TGTGCCAGCGAAACAGGTGGAGTCGGTTATGGCTACACCTTC | CASETGGVGYGYTF
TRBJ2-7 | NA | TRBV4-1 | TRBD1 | TGCGCCAGCAGCCTCGGGACAGGGGCCTACGAGCAGTACTTC | CASSLGTGAYEQYF
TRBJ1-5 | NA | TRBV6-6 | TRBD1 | TGTGCCAGCAGGGGACAGGGGAATCAGCCCCAGCATTTT | CASRGQGNQPQHF
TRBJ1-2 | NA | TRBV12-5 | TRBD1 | TGTGCTAGTGGTTTGATGGGACAGGTTGGCTACACCTTC | CASGLMGQVGYTF
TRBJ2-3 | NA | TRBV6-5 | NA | TGTGCCAGCAGGAAGACTAGCACAGATACGCAGTATTTT | CASRKTSTDTQYF
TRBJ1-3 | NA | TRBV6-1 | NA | TGTGCCAGCAGTGAACGAGGCTCCCGCGCGGGAAACACCATATATTTT | CASSERGSRAGNTIYF
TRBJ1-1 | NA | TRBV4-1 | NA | TGCGCCAGCAGCCAAGAGAGGACTGAAGCTTTCTTT | CASSQERTEAFF
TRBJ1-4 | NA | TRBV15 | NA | TGTGCCACCAGCAAAGACAGATATGAAAAACTGTTTTTT | CATSKDRYEKLFF
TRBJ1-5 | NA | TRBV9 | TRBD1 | TGTGCCAGCAGCGAGGGGACAGTCAATCAGCCCCAGCATTTT | CASSEGTVNQPQHF
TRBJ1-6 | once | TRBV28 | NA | TGTGCCAGCAATAGTGGGCCAAATTCACCCCTCCACTTT | CASNSGPNSPLHF
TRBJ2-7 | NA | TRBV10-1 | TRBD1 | TGCGTAAACAAGGGGCAGGGGGCCCACGAGCAGTACTTC | CVNKGQGAHEQYF
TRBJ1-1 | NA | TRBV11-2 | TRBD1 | TGTGCCAGCAGCCACCGCGGACAGGGGAACACTGAAGCTTTCTTT | CASSHRGQGNTEAFF
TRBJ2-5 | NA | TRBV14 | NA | TGTGCCAGCAGCCAAGATGAGACAGCGATAGGGGAGACCCAGTACTTC | CASSQDETAIGETQYF
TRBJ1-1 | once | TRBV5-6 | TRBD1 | TGTGCCAGCAGCTTCCGGGACAGTGAAGCTTTCTTT | CASSFRDSEAFF